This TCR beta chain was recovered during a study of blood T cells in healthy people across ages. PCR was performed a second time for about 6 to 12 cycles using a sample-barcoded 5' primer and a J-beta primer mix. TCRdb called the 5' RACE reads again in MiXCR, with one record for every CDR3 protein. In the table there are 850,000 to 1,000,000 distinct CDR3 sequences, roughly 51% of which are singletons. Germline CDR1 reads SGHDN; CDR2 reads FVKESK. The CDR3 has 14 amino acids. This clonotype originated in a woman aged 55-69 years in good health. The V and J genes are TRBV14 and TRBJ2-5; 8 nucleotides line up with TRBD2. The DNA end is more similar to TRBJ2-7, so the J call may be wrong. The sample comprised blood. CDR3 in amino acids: CASSPRRGLDEQYF. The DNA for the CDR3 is TGTGCCAGCAGCCCCAGAAGGGGACTAGACGAGCAGTACTTC.